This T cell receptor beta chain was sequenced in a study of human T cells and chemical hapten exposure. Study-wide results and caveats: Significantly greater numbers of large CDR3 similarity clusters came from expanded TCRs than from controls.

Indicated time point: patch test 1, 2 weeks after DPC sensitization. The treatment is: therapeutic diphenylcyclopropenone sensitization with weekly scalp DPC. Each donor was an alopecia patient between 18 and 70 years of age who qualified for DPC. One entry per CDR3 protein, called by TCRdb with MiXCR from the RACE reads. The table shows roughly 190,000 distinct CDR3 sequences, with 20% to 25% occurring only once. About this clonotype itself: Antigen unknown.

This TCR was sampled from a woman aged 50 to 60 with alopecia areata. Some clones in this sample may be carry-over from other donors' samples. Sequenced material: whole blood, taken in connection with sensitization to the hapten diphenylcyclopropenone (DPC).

In nucleotides, the CDR3 is TGCGCCAGCAGCTCGACAGACAAACTAGCGGGAGTTTCGGATACGCAGTATTTT. This translates into CASSSTDKLAGVSDTQYF. The chain combines TRBV5-1 with TRBJ2-3; 11 nucleotides line up with TRBD2. The CDR3 extends over 18 amino acids. Trimming removed 3 bases from V and 6 bases from J; junction bases left unmatched: 15. Germline CDR1 is SGHRS and CDR2 is YFSETQ. Variable domain in full (rest from reference TRBV5-1 and TRBJ2-3): KAGVTQTPRYLIKTRGQQVTLSCSPISGHRSVSWYQQTPGQGLQFLFEYFSETQRNKGNFPGRFSGRQFSNSRSEMNVSTLELGDSALYLCASSSTDKLAGVSDTQYFGPGTRLTVL.